A selection of T cell receptor beta chains follows, all from one sample in a study of lymphopenia after photon versus proton radiotherapy. Assay: immunoSEQ multiplex PCR; the TCRdb copy retains only in-frame clones and omits some. The profile shows about 70,000 clones, less than 95% of them singletons. This sample comprised peripheral blood, obtained from a patient treated with photon-based radiotherapy. The origin of the receptors is a woman between 40 and 50 years old with cholangiocarcinoma. CDR3s include the opening cysteine and the closing phenylalanine or tryptophan. The D gene is left open where the match is weak. A clone size is listed for some rows: how often the clone was seen (once, few, many), or a class if it is expanded.

J	D	size	V	CDR3	DNA
TRBJ2-5	NA	NA	TRBV7-3	CASSLTSGLRDQQYF	TGTGCCAGCAGCTTAACCTCGGGACTCCGAGATCAGCAGTACTTC
TRBJ1-2	NA	NA	TRBV28	CASSLIWGGGYTF	TGTGCCAGCAGTTTAATCTGGGGAGGGGGCTACACCTTC
TRBJ2-7	NA	few	TRBV6-5	CASSLRGEGGQYF	TGTGCCAGCAGCCTCAGGGGGGAAGGGGGGCAGTACTTC
TRBJ1-2	NA	NA	TRBV10-2	CASSESAGDSYGYTF	TGCGCCAGCAGTGAGTCGGCCGGAGACTCTTATGGCTACACCTTC
TRBJ2-1	NA	NA	TRBV29-1	CSVEPGSNEQFF	TGCAGCGTTGAACCTGGGTCCAATGAGCAGTTCTTC
TRBJ2-7	TRBD1	NA	TRBV6-5	CASSSRDRGEQYF	TGTGCCAGCAGCAGCCGGGACAGAGGCGAGCAGTACTTC
TRBJ2-3	NA	few	TRBV7-2	CASSFAGRLSTDTQYF	TGTGCCAGCAGCTTCGCAGGAAGATTAAGCACAGATACGCAGTATTTT
TRBJ2-5	NA	NA	TRBV28	CASSKSLGGAGETQYF	TGTGCCAGCAGCAAATCTTTGGGGGGCGCGGGGGAGACCCAGTACTTC
TRBJ2-4	NA	NA	TRBV28	CASTLAAGYIQYF	TGTGCCAGCACGTTGGCCGCGGGATACATTCAGTACTTC
TRBJ1-2	NA	NA	TRBV10-3	CAISEQGSANYGYTF	TGTGCCATCAGTGAGCAGGGTTCAGCTAACTATGGCTACACCTTC
TRBJ1-2	NA	NA	TRBV5-1	CASSSDGGQGLYTF	TGCGCCAGCAGCTCTGACGGCGGGCAGGGGCTATACACCTTC
TRBJ2-1	NA	NA	TRBV2	CASSITTEQFF	TGTGCCAGCAGTATTACGACCGAGCAGTTCTTC
TRBJ2-5	NA	NA	TRBV9	CASSVEGGSETQYF	TGTGCCAGCAGCGTAGAAGGAGGATCGGAGACCCAGTACTTC
TRBJ1-2	TRBD1	NA	TRBV5-4	CASSSGQTKGGYTF	TGTGCCAGCAGCTCGGGACAGACTAAAGGGGGCTACACCTTC
TRBJ1-2	TRBD1	NA	TRBV6-6	CASSRGDGYTF	TGTGCCAGCAGCAGGGGGGATGGCTACACCTTC
TRBJ2-7	NA	NA	TRBV30	CAWSRGGHKTYEQYF	TGTGCCTGGAGTCGGGGCGGGCATAAGACGTACGAGCAGTACTTC
TRBJ1-5	TRBD1	NA	TRBV19	CASNAPRGRGGNQPQHF	TGTGCCAGTAACGCACCAAGGGGGCGCGGCGGCAATCAGCCCCAGCATTTT
TRBJ1-6	TRBD1	NA	TRBV9	CASGAPQGKENSPLHF	TGTGCCAGCGGGGCTCCACAGGGGAAAGAAAATTCACCCCTCCACTTT
TRBJ1-4	NA	NA	TRBV4-3	CASSQVRGGEKLFF	TGCGCCAGCAGCCAAGTCAGGGGAGGCGAAAAACTGTTTTTT
TRBJ2-6	NA	NA	TRBV5-1	CASSGGGAGANVLTF	TGCGCCAGCAGCGGCGGGGGCGCTGGGGCCAACGTCCTGACTTTC
TRBJ1-5	NA	NA	TRBV6-1	CASSERSGSPRPQHF	TGTGCCAGCAGTGAAAGGAGCGGGTCCCCAAGGCCCCAGCATTTT
TRBJ2-1	NA	NA	TRBV10-1	CASSSGTSLFDEQFF	TGCGCCAGCAGCTCCGGGACTTCCCTTTTCGATGAGCAGTTCTTC
TRBJ2-3	NA	NA	TRBV11-2	CASSLVGTSTDTQYF	TGTGCCAGCAGCTTGGTGGGTACGAGCACAGATACGCAGTATTTT
TRBJ1-1	NA	NA	TRBV4-2	CASSREDPPNRAFF	TGTGCCAGCAGCCGAGAGGACCCCCCAAATCGGGCTTTCTTT
TRBJ2-1	TRBD1	NA	TRBV5-6	CASSRSRDRGFLGNEQFF	TGTGCCAGCAGCCGAAGCCGGGACAGGGGTTTTTTGGGAAATGAGCAGTTCTTC
TRBJ1-2	TRBD1	NA	TRBV28	CASQGVRGANYGYTF	TGTGCCAGCCAGGGGGTACGAGGAGCTAACTATGGCTACACCTTC